This TCR beta chain is drawn from a study of control samples from healthy donors and cancer patients. Germline CDR1 is SGHTA and CDR2 is FQGNSA. The CDR3 consists of 14 residues. V was trimmed by 5 bases and J by 2 bases, leaving 12 bases between them. Assay: immunoSEQ multiplex PCR; the TCRdb copy retains only in-frame clones and omits some. The data show hundreds of thousands of clones, roughly four fifths seen once. What was sequenced was PBMCs. The chain combines TRBV7-2 with TRBJ1-2; D is perhaps TRBD1 (5 bases). This sequence was found in a woman aged 55-69 years with lung cancer. The CDR3 DNA reads as TGTGCCAGCAGCGAAGGGACGGTAAACTATGGCTACACCTTC. It translates to CASSEGTVNYGYTF.